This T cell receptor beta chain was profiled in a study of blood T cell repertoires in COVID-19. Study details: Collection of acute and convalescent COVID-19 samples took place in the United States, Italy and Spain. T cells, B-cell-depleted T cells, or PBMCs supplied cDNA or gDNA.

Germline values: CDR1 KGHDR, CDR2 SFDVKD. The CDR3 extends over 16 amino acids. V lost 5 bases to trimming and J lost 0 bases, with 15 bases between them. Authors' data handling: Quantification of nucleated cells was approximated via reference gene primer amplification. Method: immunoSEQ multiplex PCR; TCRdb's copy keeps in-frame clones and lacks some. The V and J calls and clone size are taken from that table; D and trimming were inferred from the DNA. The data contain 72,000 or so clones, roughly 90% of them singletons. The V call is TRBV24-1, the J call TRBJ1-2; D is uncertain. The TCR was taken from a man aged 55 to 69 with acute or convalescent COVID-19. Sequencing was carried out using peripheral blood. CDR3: CATSVRSAAANYGYTF. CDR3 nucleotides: TGTGCCACCAGTGTACGGTCTGCGGCAGCTAACTATGGCTACACCTTC.